These T cell receptor beta chains were read from a single sample in a study of T-cell memory formation after mild COVID-19. TCRdb processed the 5' RACE reads anew with MiXCR; each CDR3 protein has one entry. The table records about 140,000 distinct CDR3 sequences, roughly 15% of them present only once. Input material: PBMCs or a T cell subset sorted from them (not recorded which). These receptors originate from an adult woman who had mild COVID-19 (a few samples of this study predate the infection). Cell type and time point are not known. Each CDR3 is given with its conserved first and last residue. A D gene is named only where the DNA matches it firmly. Only some rows state a clone size, as once, few, many or a class for expanded clones.

D gene: .
V gene: TRBV5-1
clone size: few
J gene: TRBJ2-3
CDR3 protein: CASSWGDSTDTQYF
CDR3 DNA: TGCGCCAGCAGCTGGGGGGACAGCACAGATACGCAGTATTTT

D gene: TRBD2
V gene: TRBV7-6
clone size: many
J gene: TRBJ2-4
CDR3 protein: CASSSGLAGDNLYF
CDR3 DNA: TGTGCCAGCAGCTCCGGACTAGCGGGTGACAACCTGTACTTC

D gene: .
V gene: TRBV7-2
clone size: .
J gene: TRBJ1-5
CDR3 protein: CASSPLGGGQPQHF
CDR3 DNA: TGTGCCAGCAGCCCATTGGGGGGGGGTCAGCCCCAGCATTTT

D gene: TRBD2
V gene: TRBV7-6
clone size: .
J gene: TRBJ2-7
CDR3 protein: CASSYDSAGGYEQYF
CDR3 DNA: TGTGCCAGCAGCTACGACTCCGCGGGGGGCTACGAGCAGTACTTC

D gene: TRBD1
V gene: TRBV5-6
clone size: .
J gene: TRBJ2-7
CDR3 protein: CASSPVQGDLTYEQYF
CDR3 DNA: TGTGCCAGCAGCCCAGTACAGGGGGATCTCACCTACGAGCAGTACTTC

D gene: TRBD1
V gene: TRBV20-1
clone size: .
J gene: TRBJ1-4
CDR3 protein: CSAGRGRLMAEKLFF
CDR3 DNA: TGCAGTGCTGGAAGGGGGCGGCTGATGGCGGAAAAACTGTTTTTT

D gene: TRBD2
V gene: TRBV7-8
clone size: few
J gene: TRBJ2-1
CDR3 protein: CASSLVTSGKNYEQFF
CDR3 DNA: TGTGCCAGCAGCTTAGTTACTAGCGGGAAAAACTATGAGCAGTTCTTC

D gene: .
V gene: TRBV5-1
clone size: few
J gene: TRBJ1-2
CDR3 protein: CASSLGGDGYTF
CDR3 DNA: TGCGCCAGCAGCTTGGGAGGGGACGGCTACACCTTC

D gene: .
V gene: TRBV4-2
clone size: few
J gene: TRBJ2-5
CDR3 protein: CASSQGASAETQYF
CDR3 DNA: TGTGCCAGCAGCCAAGGTGCTAGCGCAGAGACCCAGTACTTC

D gene: .
V gene: TRBV6-6
clone size: many
J gene: TRBJ2-1
CDR3 protein: CASTNIDIPNNEQFF
CDR3 DNA: TGTGCCAGCACCAATATCGACATCCCGAACAATGAGCAGTTCTTC

D gene: .
V gene: TRBV6-2/TRBV6-3
clone size: .
J gene: TRBJ2-7
CDR3 protein: CASSLRASYEQYF
CDR3 DNA: TGTGCCAGCAGTTTAAGGGCTTCCTACGAGCAGTACTTC

D gene: .
V gene: TRBV30
clone size: .
J gene: TRBJ2-1
CDR3 protein: CAWSRGPGDEQFF
CDR3 DNA: TGTGCCTGGAGTCGGGGCCCTGGCGATGAGCAGTTCTTC

D gene: .
V gene: TRBV4-2
clone size: few
J gene: TRBJ2-3
CDR3 protein: CASSQEDSGGDTQYF
CDR3 DNA: TGTGCCAGCAGCCAAGAAGACAGCGGTGGGGATACGCAGTATTTT

D gene: .
V gene: TRBV19
clone size: .
J gene: TRBJ2-7
CDR3 protein: CASSIDHSGQTYEQYF
CDR3 DNA: TGTGCCAGTAGTATAGATCATTCGGGACAAACCTACGAGCAGTACTTC

D gene: TRBD1
V gene: TRBV24-1
clone size: .
J gene: TRBJ1-2
CDR3 protein: CATSDFDRAYGYTF
CDR3 DNA: TGTGCCACCAGTGATTTCGACAGGGCCTATGGCTACACCTTC

D gene: TRBD2
V gene: TRBV2
clone size: .
J gene: TRBJ2-2
CDR3 protein: CASSEEIRTSGLFF
CDR3 DNA: TGTGCCAGCAGTGAAGAAATTCGGACTAGTGGGCTGTTTTTT

D gene: .
V gene: TRBV18
clone size: few
J gene: TRBJ1-2
CDR3 protein: CASRDKGGYTF
CDR3 DNA: TGTGCCTCGCGGGACAAAGGCGGCTACACCTTC

D gene: TRBD1
V gene: TRBV4-3
clone size: .
J gene: TRBJ2-7
CDR3 protein: CASSPSPVGTGNSYEQYF
CDR3 DNA: TGCGCCAGCAGCCCGTCACCAGTCGGGACAGGGAATTCCTACGAGCAGTACTTC

D gene: TRBD1
V gene: TRBV10-3
clone size: .
J gene: TRBJ1-1
CDR3 protein: CAISESDRGRGAFF
CDR3 DNA: TGTGCCATCAGTGAGTCGGACAGGGGGCGCGGAGCTTTCTTT

D gene: .
V gene: TRBV2
clone size: .
J gene: TRBJ1-2
CDR3 protein: CASSRPNYGYTF
CDR3 DNA: TGTGCCAGCAGTCGCCCGAACTATGGCTACACCTTC

D gene: .
V gene: TRBV27
clone size: few
J gene: TRBJ2-2
CDR3 protein: CASSRSDSYPGELFF
CDR3 DNA: TGTGCCAGCAGTCGCAGCGACAGTTATCCCGGGGAGCTGTTTTTT

D gene: TRBD1
V gene: TRBV30
clone size: few
J gene: TRBJ2-7
CDR3 protein: CAWRWRGTVYEQYF
CDR3 DNA: TGTGCCTGGAGGTGGCGAGGGACAGTGTACGAGCAGTACTTC

D gene: TRBD2
V gene: TRBV23-1
clone size: .
J gene: TRBJ2-7
CDR3 protein: CASSQSGGRPPHEQYF
CDR3 DNA: TGCGCCAGCAGTCAATCGGGCGGGAGGCCACCTCACGAGCAGTACTTC

D gene: .
V gene: TRBV7-9
clone size: .
J gene: TRBJ2-3
CDR3 protein: CASSLRTSPVTATQYF
CDR3 DNA: TGTGCCAGCAGCCTAAGGACCAGTCCCGTAACTGCTACGCAGTATTTT

D gene: TRBD1
V gene: TRBV7-9
clone size: few
J gene: TRBJ1-1
CDR3 protein: CASSEQGSEAFF
CDR3 DNA: TGTGCCAGCAGCGAACAGGGGTCTGAAGCTTTCTTT

D gene: TRBD2
V gene: TRBV4-3
clone size: .
J gene: TRBJ2-1
CDR3 protein: CASSQDRTSGLGNEQFF
CDR3 DNA: TGCGCCAGCAGCCAAGACCGGACTAGCGGGTTGGGGAATGAGCAGTTCTTC

D gene: TRBD2
V gene: TRBV7-2
clone size: .
J gene: TRBJ2-4
CDR3 protein: CASSLRPGWSSGDRNIQYF
CDR3 DNA: TGTGCCAGCAGCTTACGCCCCGGATGGTCTAGCGGGGATAGGAACATTCAGTACTTC

D gene: .
V gene: TRBV21-1
clone size: .
J gene: TRBJ2-7
CDR3 protein: CASSKGGLAGPLSSYEQYF
CDR3 DNA: TGTGCCAGCAGCAAAGGAGGACTAGCGGGGCCCCTGAGCTCCTACGAGCAGTACTTC

D gene: .
V gene: TRBV15
clone size: few
J gene: TRBJ2-7
CDR3 protein: CATSTSSSYEQYF
CDR3 DNA: TGTGCCACCAGCACGAGTAGCTCCTACGAGCAGTACTTC

D gene: .
V gene: TRBV20-1
clone size: .
J gene: TRBJ2-5
CDR3 protein: CSARLPRSGQETQYF
CDR3 DNA: TGCAGTGCTAGACTACCTCGTAGCGGCCAAGAGACCCAGTACTTC

D gene: .
V gene: TRBV5-1
clone size: many
J gene: TRBJ2-7
CDR3 protein: CASRAQGSYEQYF
CDR3 DNA: TGCGCCAGCAGAGCACAGGGTTCCTACGAGCAGTACTTC

D gene: .
V gene: TRBV6-5
clone size: many
J gene: TRBJ2-5
CDR3 protein: CATRRGLQETQYF
CDR3 DNA: TGTGCCACCCGCCGGGGTCTCCAAGAGACCCAGTACTTC

D gene: TRBD1
V gene: TRBV4-1
clone size: .
J gene: TRBJ2-1
CDR3 protein: CASSQVLGQVKQFF
CDR3 DNA: TGCGCCAGCAGCCAAGTATTGGGACAGGTGAAGCAGTTCTTC

D gene: TRBD1
V gene: TRBV7-8
clone size: once
J gene: TRBJ1-4
CDR3 protein: CASRLRGAHEKLFF
CDR3 DNA: TGTGCCAGCCGTCTCAGGGGGGCTCATGAAAAACTGTTTTTT

D gene: TRBD1
V gene: TRBV18
clone size: .
J gene: TRBJ1-2
CDR3 protein: CASSPQDRRRGYTF
CDR3 DNA: TGTGCCAGCTCACCACAGGACAGGCGGAGAGGCTACACCTTC

D gene: TRBD1
V gene: TRBV6-5
clone size: few
J gene: TRBJ2-7
CDR3 protein: CASSSGQPYYEQYF
CDR3 DNA: TGTGCCAGCAGTTCGGGACAGCCGTACTACGAGCAGTACTTC

D gene: .
V gene: TRBV18
clone size: many
J gene: TRBJ2-5
CDR3 protein: CASSPGETQYF
CDR3 DNA: TGTGCCAGCTCACCCGGGGAGACCCAGTACTTC

D gene: .
V gene: TRBV19
clone size: .
J gene: TRBJ2-7
CDR3 protein: CASSFTGGGSYEQYF
CDR3 DNA: TGTGCCAGTAGCTTCACCGGTGGGGGCTCCTACGAGCAGTACTTC

D gene: .
V gene: TRBV7-9
clone size: many
J gene: TRBJ2-3
CDR3 protein: CASSPGQRASTDTQYF
CDR3 DNA: TGTGCCAGCAGCCCCGGACAGCGTGCTAGCACAGATACGCAGTATTTT

D gene: TRBD1
V gene: TRBV29-1
clone size: many
J gene: TRBJ2-7
CDR3 protein: CSAQGQAAYEQYF
CDR3 DNA: TGCAGCGCACAAGGACAGGCGGCCTACGAGCAGTACTTC

D gene: TRBD2
V gene: TRBV6-1
clone size: .
J gene: TRBJ2-7
CDR3 protein: CASSAGTSGSPYEQYF
CDR3 DNA: TGTGCCAGCAGTGCCGGGACTAGCGGGAGTCCCTACGAGCAGTACTTC

D gene: TRBD2
V gene: TRBV7-6
clone size: .
J gene: TRBJ2-3
CDR3 protein: CASSLASGGSTDTQYF
CDR3 DNA: TGTGCCAGCAGCTTAGCTAGCGGGGGAAGCACAGATACGCAGTATTTT

D gene: .
V gene: TRBV11-2
clone size: .
J gene: TRBJ2-3
CDR3 protein: CASSLEQRAWAGDTQYF
CDR3 DNA: TGTGCCAGCAGCTTAGAACAGAGGGCTTGGGCAGGAGATACGCAGTATTTT

D gene: .
V gene: TRBV30
clone size: few
J gene: TRBJ1-5
CDR3 protein: CAWSGGFGSPQHF
CDR3 DNA: TGTGCCTGGAGTGGGGGATTCGGTTCTCCCCAGCATTTT

D gene: .
V gene: TRBV20-1
clone size: few
J gene: TRBJ1-1
CDR3 protein: CSARVLNLKVGGNTEAFF
CDR3 DNA: TGCAGTGCTAGAGTCCTAAACCTAAAGGTGGGCGGGAACACTGAAGCTTTCTTT

D gene: TRBD2
V gene: TRBV6-6
clone size: .
J gene: TRBJ2-7
CDR3 protein: CASSYGTSGDYEQYF
CDR3 DNA: TGTGCCAGCAGTTACGGGACTAGCGGGGACTACGAGCAGTACTTC

D gene: TRBD1
V gene: TRBV5-6
clone size: few
J gene: TRBJ1-1
CDR3 protein: CASRTGLTEAFF
CDR3 DNA: TGTGCCAGTAGGACAGGGCTGACTGAAGCTTTCTTT

D gene: TRBD1
V gene: TRBV12-3/TRBV12-4
clone size: few
J gene: TRBJ2-5
CDR3 protein: CASSPGQGSVETQYF
CDR3 DNA: TGTGCCAGCAGTCCGGGACAGGGCTCGGTGGAGACCCAGTACTTC

D gene: TRBD2
V gene: TRBV7-2
clone size: few
J gene: TRBJ2-3
CDR3 protein: CASSVGTSGGTDTQYF
CDR3 DNA: TGTGCCAGCAGCGTTGGGACTAGCGGAGGCACAGATACGCAGTATTTT